This T cell receptor (beta chain) was retrieved from a study of OX40 agonist ivuxolimab in advanced cancers. This CDR3 contains 16 residues. The V and J ends lost 3 bases and 3 bases respectively, with 16 bases between them. Germline V gene lookup returns CDR1 SGHRS and CDR2 YFSETQ. Repertoires were generated with immunoSEQ multiplex PCR, while TCRdb's copy carries only in-frame clones and drops some. The data hold 45,000 to 50,000 clones, with around 89% observed a single time. The V and J genes are TRBV5-1 and TRBJ1-3; D possibly corresponds to TRBD1 (5 bases). This receptor was obtained from an adult with an advanced solid tumor such as melanoma, head and neck, liver or kidney cancer. The starting material was CD4+ or CD8+ T cells sorted from blood, obtained in a trial of the OX40 agonist ivuxolimab. The CDR3 loop is CASSWGMDYVGNTIYF. CDR3 DNA sequence: TGCGCCAGCAGCTGGGGGATGGACTACGTTGGAAACACCATATATTTT.